One T cell receptor beta chain is described in this entry. Its antigen is undetermined. The CDR3 totals 15 residues. Trimming removed 6 bases from V and 3 bases from J; junction bases left unmatched: 9. The germline V gene has CDR1 MGHRA and CDR2 YSYEKL. The data are from a study of cytomegalovirus exposure and HLA in healthy donors. Findings and caveats of the study: From TCR beta sequences, most subjects' HLA-A and HLA-B alleles were reportedly predicted accurately. When analyzed later, a missense DCLRE1C variant was found to be linked to TCR beta V- and J-gene trimming. Upon later analysis, HLA-associated TCR beta chains proved more clonally expanded than other, equally common chains.

Primers included in the PCR were 60 Vbeta and 13 Jbeta primers. In the authors' workflow: Counted up in a later analysis, unique TCR beta chains came to about 80 million, with around 12 million shared. Using immunoSEQ multiplex PCR, the repertoire was profiled, and TCRdb retains in-frame clones only, with some absent. V, J and clone size reflect that table, while D and trimming were determined from the DNA. The ten most abundant clones cover approximately 1% of a sample with about 210,000 clones. The receptor was isolated from a woman in her thirties in good health and CMV-seropositive. The gene calls are TRBV4-1 and TRBJ2-3; 7 bases align to TRBD2. Input material: PBMCs. This chain's CDR3 is CASRYSSGETDTQYF. In DNA form, the CDR3 reads TGCGCCAGCAGGTACTCTAGCGGAGAAACAGATACGCAGTATTTT.